This T cell receptor beta chain was found in a study of cytomegalovirus exposure and HLA in healthy donors. The donors gave bone marrow, and they were healthy. Study results and caveats: In a later analysis, a missense DCLRE1C variant was linked to TCR beta V- and J-gene trimming. Per a later analysis, 18,000 or so TCR beta sequences showed association with HLA alleles at 0.05 false discovery rate.

With 60 Vbeta and 13 Jbeta primers, the PCR was carried out. The table came from immunoSEQ multiplex PCR; TCRdb's copy has only in-frame clones and leaves some out. The table shows fewer than 110,000 clones, with around three quarters occurring only once. Note on this clone: The antigen is unknown.

Per the germline V gene, CDR1 is SGHRS and CDR2 is YFSETQ. The CDR3 loop spans 11 amino acids. Trimming left V 5 bases short and J 10 bases short, with 10 bases between. The J gene is TRBJ2-1, the V gene TRBV5-1; TRBD1 is a possible D gene (5 bases). This clonotype was sampled from a man aged 50 to 60 in good health and CMV-seropositive. Sequenced material: PBMCs. The CDR3 reads CASRGVGEQFF. CDR3 coding DNA: TGCGCCAGCAGAGGGGTAGGAGAGCAGTTCTTC.